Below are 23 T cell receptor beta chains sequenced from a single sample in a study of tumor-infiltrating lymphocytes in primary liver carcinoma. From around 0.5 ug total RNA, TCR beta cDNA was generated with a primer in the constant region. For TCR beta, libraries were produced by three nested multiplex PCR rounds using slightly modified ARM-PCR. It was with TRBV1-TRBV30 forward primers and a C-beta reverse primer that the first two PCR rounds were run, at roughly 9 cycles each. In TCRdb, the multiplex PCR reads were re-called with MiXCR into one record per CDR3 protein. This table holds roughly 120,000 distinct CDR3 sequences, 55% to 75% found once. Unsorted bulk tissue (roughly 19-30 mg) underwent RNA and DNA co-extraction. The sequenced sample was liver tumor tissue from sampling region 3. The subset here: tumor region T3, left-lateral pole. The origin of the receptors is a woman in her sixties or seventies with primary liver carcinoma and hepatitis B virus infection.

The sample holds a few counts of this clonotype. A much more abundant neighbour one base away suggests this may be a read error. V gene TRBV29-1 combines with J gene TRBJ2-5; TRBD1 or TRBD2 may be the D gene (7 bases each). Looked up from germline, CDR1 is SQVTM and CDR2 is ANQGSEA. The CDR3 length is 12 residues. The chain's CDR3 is CSVHRGGETQHF. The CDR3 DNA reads TGCAGCGTGCACAGGGGAGGGGAGACCCAGCACTTC.

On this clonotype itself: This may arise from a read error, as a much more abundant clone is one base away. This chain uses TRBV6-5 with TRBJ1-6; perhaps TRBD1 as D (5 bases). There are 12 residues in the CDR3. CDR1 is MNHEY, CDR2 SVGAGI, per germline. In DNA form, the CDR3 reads TGTACCAGCTGGACAACTAATTCACCCCTCCACTTT. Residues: CTSWTTNSPLHF.

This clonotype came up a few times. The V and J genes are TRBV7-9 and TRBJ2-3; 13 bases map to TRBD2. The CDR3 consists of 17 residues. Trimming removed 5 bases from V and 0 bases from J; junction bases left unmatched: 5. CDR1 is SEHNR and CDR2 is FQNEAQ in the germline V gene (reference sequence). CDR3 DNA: TGTGCCAGCAGCCGGACTAGCGGGGGCTCTAGCACAGATACGCAGTATTTT. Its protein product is CASSRTSGGSSTDTQYF.

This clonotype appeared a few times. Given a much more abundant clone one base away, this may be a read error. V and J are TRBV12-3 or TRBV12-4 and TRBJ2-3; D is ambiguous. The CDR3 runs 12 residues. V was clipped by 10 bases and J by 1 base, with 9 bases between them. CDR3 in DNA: TGTGCCAACTACCGGGGCACAGATACGCAGTATTTT. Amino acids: CANYRGTDTQYF.

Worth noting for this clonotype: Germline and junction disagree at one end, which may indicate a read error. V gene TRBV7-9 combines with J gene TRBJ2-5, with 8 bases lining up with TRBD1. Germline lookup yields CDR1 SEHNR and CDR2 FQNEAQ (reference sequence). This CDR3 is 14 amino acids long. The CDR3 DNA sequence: TGTGCCAACAGTCCCGGGACAGGCCAAGAGACCCAGTGCTTC. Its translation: CANSPGTGQETQCF.

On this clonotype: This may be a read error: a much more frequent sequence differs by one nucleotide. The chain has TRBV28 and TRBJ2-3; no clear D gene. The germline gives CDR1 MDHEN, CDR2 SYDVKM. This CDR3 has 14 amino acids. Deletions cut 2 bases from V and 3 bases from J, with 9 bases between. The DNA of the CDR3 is TGTGCCAGCAGTTTAGTTCAGTTAACAGATACGCAGTATTTT. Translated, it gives CASSLVQLTDTQYF.

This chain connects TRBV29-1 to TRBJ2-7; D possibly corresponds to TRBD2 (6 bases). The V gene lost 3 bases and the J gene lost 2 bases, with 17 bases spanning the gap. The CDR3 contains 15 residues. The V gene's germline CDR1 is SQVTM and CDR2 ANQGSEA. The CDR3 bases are TGCAGCGTTGAGGACAATGGGAGGCCGCCCTACGAGCAGTACTTC. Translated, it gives CSVEDNGRPPYEQYF.

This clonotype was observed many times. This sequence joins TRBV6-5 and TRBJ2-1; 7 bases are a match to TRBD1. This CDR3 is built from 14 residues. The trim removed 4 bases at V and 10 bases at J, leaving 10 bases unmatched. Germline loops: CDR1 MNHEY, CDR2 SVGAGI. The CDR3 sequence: CASSSRTGSLEQFF. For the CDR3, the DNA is TGTGCCAGCAGTTCTAGGACAGGAAGCCTAGAGCAGTTCTTC.

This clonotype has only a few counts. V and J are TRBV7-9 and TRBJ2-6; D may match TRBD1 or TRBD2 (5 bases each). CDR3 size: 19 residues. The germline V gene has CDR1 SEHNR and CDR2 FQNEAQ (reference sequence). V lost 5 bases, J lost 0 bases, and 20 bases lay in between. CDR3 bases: TGTGCCAGCAGCGCGTACCGGGACGGGAAATACTCTGGGGCCAACGTCCTGACTTTC. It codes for CASSAYRDGKYSGANVLTF.

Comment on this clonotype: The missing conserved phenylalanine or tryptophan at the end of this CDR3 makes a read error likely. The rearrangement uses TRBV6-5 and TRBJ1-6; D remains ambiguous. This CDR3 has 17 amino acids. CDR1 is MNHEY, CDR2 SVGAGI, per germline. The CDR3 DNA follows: TGTGCCAACAGTGGAGAACCAACCGGGCCTTGGAAAGGTCCCCTCCACTTA. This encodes CANSGEPTGPWKGPLHL.

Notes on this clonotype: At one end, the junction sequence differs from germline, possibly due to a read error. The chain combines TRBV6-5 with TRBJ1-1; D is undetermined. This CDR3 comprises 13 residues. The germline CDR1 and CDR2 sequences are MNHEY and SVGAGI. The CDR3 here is CTSSLNPFTEAFF. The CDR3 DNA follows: TGTACCAGCAGTTTGAACCCGTTCACTGAAGCTTTCTTC.

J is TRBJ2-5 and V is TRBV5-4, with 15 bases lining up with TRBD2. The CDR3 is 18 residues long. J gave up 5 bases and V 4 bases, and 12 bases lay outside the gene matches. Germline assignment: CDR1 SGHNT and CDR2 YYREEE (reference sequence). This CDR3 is CASSRVPGLAGGRETQYF. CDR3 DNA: TGTGCCAGCAGCCGGGTACCGGGACTAGCGGGAGGTCGGGAGACCCAGTACTTC.

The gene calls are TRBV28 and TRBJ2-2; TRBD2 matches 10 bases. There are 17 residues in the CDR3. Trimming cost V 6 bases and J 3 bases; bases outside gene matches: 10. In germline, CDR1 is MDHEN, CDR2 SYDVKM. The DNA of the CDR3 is TGTGCCAGCAGATCGGTTCTAGCGGGAGAACACACCGGGGAGCTGTTTTTT. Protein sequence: CASRSVLAGEHTGELFF. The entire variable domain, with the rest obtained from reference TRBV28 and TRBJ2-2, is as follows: DVKVTQSSRYLVKRTGEKVFLECVQDMDHENMFWYRQDPGLGLRLIYFSYDVKMKEKGDIPEGYSVSREKKERFSLILESASTNQTSMYLCASRSVLAGEHTGELFFGEGSRLTVL.

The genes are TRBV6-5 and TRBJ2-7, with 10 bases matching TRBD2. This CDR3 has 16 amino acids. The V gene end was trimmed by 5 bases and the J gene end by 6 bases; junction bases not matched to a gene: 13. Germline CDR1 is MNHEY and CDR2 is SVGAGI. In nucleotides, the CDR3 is TGTGCCAGCAGTGACCCGGGGCTAGCGGGAGTTGGCGAGCAGTACTTC. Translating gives CASSDPGLAGVGEQYF.

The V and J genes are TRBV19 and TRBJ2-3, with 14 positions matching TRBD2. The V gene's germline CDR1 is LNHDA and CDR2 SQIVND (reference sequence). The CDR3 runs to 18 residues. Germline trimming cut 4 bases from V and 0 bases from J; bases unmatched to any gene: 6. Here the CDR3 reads CASSTGTSGSASTDTQYF. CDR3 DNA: TGTGCCAGTAGTACGGGGACTAGCGGGAGTGCTAGCACAGATACGCAGTATTTT.

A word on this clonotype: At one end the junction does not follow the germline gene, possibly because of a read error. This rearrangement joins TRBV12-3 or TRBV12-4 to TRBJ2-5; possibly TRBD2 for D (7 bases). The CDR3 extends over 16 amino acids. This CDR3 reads CASSPKGGGLHLTQYF. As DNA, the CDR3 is TGCGCCAGCAGCCCAAAAGGGGGGGGTTTACACTTGACCCAGTACTTC.

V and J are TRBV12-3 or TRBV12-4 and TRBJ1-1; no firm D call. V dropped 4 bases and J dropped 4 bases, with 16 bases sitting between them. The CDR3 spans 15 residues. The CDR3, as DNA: TGTGCCAGCAGTTGGAAACATGGGTGGACCACTGAAGCTTTCTTT. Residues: CASSWKHGWTTEAFF.

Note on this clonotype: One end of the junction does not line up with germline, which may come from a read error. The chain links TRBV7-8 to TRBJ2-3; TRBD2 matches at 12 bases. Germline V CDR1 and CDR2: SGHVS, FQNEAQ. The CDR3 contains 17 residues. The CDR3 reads CASILIPRTSGKYTQYF. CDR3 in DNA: TGTGCCAGCATCTTAATCCCCCGGACTAGCGGGAAATATACGCAGTATTTT.

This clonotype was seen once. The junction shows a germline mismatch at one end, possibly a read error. Here the CDR3 DNA reads TGTGTCAGCAGCTTCGTGCGGGAGACCCAGTACTTC. It is translated as CVSSFVRETQYF. The genes are TRBV11-1 and TRBJ2-5; D not certain. The germline CDR1 and CDR2 sequences are SGHAT and FQDESV (reference sequence). This CDR3 has 12 residues.

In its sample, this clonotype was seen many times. The CDR3 DNA is TGTGCCAGCAGCAGTACTAGCGAGAGTTCTCGAGAGCAGTACTTC. Translated, it gives CASSSTSESSREQYF. The chain uses TRBV6-6 and TRBJ2-7; 7 bases fit TRBD2. The ends lost 6 bases at V and 7 bases at J; junction bases unmatched: 15. CDR1 MNHNY and CDR2 SVGAGI come from the germline V gene (reference sequence). The CDR3 spans 15 residues.

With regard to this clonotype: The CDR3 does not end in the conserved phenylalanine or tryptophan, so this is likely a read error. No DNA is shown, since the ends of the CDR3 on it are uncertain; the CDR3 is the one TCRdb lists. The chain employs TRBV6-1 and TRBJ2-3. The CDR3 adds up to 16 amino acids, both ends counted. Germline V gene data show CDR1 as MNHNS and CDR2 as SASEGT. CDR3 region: CASSEFGSPSTDTLYS.

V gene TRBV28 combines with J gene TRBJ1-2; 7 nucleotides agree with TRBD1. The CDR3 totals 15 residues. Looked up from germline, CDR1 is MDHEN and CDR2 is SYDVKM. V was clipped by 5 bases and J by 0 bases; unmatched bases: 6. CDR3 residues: CASSGDSGANYGYTF. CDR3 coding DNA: TGTGCCAGCAGTGGGGACAGTGGGGCTAACTATGGCTACACCTTC.

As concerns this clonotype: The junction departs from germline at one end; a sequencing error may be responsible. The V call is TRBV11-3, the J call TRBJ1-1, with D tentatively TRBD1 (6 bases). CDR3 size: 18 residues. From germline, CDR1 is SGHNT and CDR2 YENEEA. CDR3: CASSIGAGRGVMNTEAFF. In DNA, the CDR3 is TGTGCCAGTAGCATAGGAGCTGGAAGGGGGGTCATGAATACTGAAGCTTTCTTT. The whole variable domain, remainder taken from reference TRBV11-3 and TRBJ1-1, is EAGVVQSPRYKIIEKKQPVAFWCNPISGHNTLYWYLQNLGQGPELLIRYENEEAVDDSQLPKDRFSAERLKGVDSTLKIQPAELGDSAVYLCASSIGAGRGVMNTEAFFGQGTRLTVV.